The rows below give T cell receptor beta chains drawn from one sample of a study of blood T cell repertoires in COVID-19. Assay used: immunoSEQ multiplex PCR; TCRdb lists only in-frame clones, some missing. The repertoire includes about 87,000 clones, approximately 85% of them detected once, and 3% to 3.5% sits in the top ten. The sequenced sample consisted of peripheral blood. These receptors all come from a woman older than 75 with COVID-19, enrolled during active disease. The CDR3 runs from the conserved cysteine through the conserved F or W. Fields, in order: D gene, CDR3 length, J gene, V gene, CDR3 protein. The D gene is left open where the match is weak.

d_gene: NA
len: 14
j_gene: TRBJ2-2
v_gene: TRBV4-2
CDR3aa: CASSQGSGLGELFF

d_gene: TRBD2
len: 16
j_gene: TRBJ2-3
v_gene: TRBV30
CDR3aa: CAWSHYPRGGADTQYF

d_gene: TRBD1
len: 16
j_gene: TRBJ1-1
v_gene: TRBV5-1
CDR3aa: CASRRQGGVSNTEAFF

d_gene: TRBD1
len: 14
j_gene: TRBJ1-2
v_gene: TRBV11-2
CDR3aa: CASSSGTGIYGYTF

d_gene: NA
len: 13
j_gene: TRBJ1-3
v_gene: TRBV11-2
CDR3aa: CASSFGVRDTIYF

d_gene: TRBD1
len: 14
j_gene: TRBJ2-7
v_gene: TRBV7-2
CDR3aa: CASSLDRGPGEQYF

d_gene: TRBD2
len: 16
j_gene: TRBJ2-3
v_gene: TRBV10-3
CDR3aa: CAISDSYSGGTDTQYF

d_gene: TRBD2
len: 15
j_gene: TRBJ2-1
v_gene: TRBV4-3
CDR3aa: CASSQEASGGETEFF

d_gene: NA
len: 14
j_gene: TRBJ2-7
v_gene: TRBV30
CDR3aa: CAWSGIRTAYEQYF

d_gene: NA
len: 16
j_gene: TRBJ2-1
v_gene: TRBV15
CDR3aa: CATSRLAASSYNEQFF

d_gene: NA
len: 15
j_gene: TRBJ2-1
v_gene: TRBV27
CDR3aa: CASNGQRRTYNEQFF

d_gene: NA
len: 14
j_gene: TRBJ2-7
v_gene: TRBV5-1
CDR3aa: CASSLKRVHYEQYF

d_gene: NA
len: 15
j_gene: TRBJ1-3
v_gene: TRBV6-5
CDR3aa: CASSLLPDSGNTIYF

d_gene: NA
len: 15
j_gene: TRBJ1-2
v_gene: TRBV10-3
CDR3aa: CAISLRGLANYGYTF

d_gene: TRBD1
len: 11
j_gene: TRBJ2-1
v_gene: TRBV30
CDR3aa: CAWSRQGVEFF

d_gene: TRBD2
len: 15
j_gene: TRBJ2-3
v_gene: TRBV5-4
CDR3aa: CASSLAAGDTDTQYF

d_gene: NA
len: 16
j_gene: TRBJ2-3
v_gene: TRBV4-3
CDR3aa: CASSQDWQFAADTQYF

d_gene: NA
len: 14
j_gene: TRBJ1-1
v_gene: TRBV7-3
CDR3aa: CASSLGAGNTEAFF

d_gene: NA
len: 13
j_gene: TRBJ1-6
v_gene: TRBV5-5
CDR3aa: CASSLIYNSPLHF

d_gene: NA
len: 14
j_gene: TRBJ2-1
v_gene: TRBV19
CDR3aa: CASSMRPYYNEQFF